This T cell receptor beta chain was sequenced during a study of blood T cell repertoires in COVID-19. Study summary: The study drew acute and convalescent COVID-19 samples from the United States, Italy and Spain. Sample material is recorded as cDNA or gDNA derived from T cells, B-cell-depleted T cells, or PBMCs.

As originally analysed: Reference gene primer amplification yielded estimated nucleated cell counts. Libraries were prepared by immunoSEQ multiplex PCR; TCRdb keeps only in-frame clonotypes and omits some of them. That table is the source of V, J and clone size, and D and trimming were worked out from the DNA. Of about 480,000 clones listed, around nine tenths are singletons. Germline loops: CDR1 SGHVS, CDR2 FQNEAQ. Trimming stripped 2 bases from V and 2 bases from J, with 13 bases between. The length of the CDR3 is 16 residues. Participant ages covered roughly 18 to 89 years across 24 US areas. The V call is TRBV7-8, the J call TRBJ1-5, with D tentatively TRBD1 (5 bases). Sequenced input: PBMCs or T cells enriched from blood (not recorded which). The TCR comes from a woman aged 18-30 years with acute COVID-19. The CDR3 bases are TGTGCCAGCAGCTTATTAGGCGACAGCCGCAATCAGCCCCAGCATTTT. Protein product: CASSLLGDSRNQPQHF.